This section outlines one T cell receptor beta chain sequence together with its context. Its target antigen remains unknown. No much larger clone exists at a distance of one base, and base qualities are not known. The data were obtained in a study of OX40 agonist ivuxolimab in advanced cancers. In the study overall: Ivuxolimab was an agonistic, fully human IgG2 monoclonal antibody directed against OX40 (CD134), a costimulatory receptor. Intravenous ivuxolimab was administered to patients every 2 weeks at six dose levels: 0.01, 0.1, 0.3, 1.5, 3 and 10 mg/kg. Peripheral TCRbeta sequencing aimed to test whether ivuxolimab altered TCR sequence diversity and caused clonal T-cell expansion. Of the roughly 50 dose-escalation patients, hepatocellular carcinoma was present in around 20, melanoma in approximately 15, renal cell carcinoma in 9 and head and neck cancer in 9. Partial responses occurred in three dose-escalation patients: two with cutaneous melanoma and one with hepatocellular carcinoma. In the dose-escalation cohort, more than 75% of patients were male, and the mean age was approximately 60 years, with a range of roughly 20 to 80. Patients were allowed to have had prior anti-PD-1, anti-PD-L1 or anti-CTLA-4 therapy, and around two fifths of the dose-escalation patients had been treated with checkpoint inhibitors. The paper reports the monotherapy dose-escalation portion (N of about 50 patients) of the phase I ivuxolimab trial. On the study overall, not on this receptor specifically: At doses of 0.1 to 3.0 mg/kg, clonal expansion of both CD4+ and CD8+ blood T cells was observed from baseline to week 6. After ivuxolimab, CD8+ T cells had more expanded clones than CD4+ T cells on average. Partial responders in the 0.1-3.0 mg/kg groups had among the lowest normalized peripheral clonal expansion, especially among CD8+ T cells. Antigen specificity was not determined for the clonally expanded peripheral T cells. Low levels of normalized T-cell clonal expansion were also seen in some nonresponding patients.

V is reduced by 4 bases and J by 6 bases, leaving a spacing of 15 bases between them. The CDR3 numbers 15 residues from cysteine through phenylalanine. The kept DNA is CDR3 alone, 45 bases in frame from the first base. CDR1 is given as MNHNS and CDR2 as SASEGT, both from the germline V gene. The trial excluded patients who had a history of autoimmune disease or who were on systemic immunosuppression. Peripheral blood for TCR sequencing was drawn from every dose cohort at baseline, at cycle 4 day 1 and at cycle 7 day 1. The samples were drawn from a first-in-human, open-label, multicenter phase I dose-escalation trial of ivuxolimab. The trial enrolled adults with locally advanced or metastatic head and neck squamous cell, hepatocellular, melanoma or renal cell carcinoma. CD4+ and CD8+ T cells were sorted separately from peripheral blood before TCR sequencing. For sequencing of the TCRbeta CDR3 region, genomic DNA was extracted from the sorted cells. TCRbeta CDR3 regions were sequenced using the immunoSEQ Assay. TCRdb re-hosts the immuneACCESS table, in-frame sequences only. Its copies lack some clones; in the studies checked, an unresolved V gene accounts for under half of them, and the cause for the rest is not known. This sample lists 60,000 or so clones; roughly 90% were detected once. Of the sample, 4.5% to 6% is held by the ten largest clones.

This receptor chain uses TRBV6-1 and TRBJ1-4; confidence is insufficient to name the D gene. The TCR sequence derives from an adult with an advanced solid tumor such as melanoma, head and neck, liver or kidney cancer. The specimen was CD4+ or CD8+ T cells sorted from blood, collected in a trial of the OX40 agonist ivuxolimab. The nucleotides read TGTGCCAGCAGTGTGAGTTACGGTCGGGATGAAAAACTGTTTTTT. Its translation reads: CASSVSYGRDEKLFF.